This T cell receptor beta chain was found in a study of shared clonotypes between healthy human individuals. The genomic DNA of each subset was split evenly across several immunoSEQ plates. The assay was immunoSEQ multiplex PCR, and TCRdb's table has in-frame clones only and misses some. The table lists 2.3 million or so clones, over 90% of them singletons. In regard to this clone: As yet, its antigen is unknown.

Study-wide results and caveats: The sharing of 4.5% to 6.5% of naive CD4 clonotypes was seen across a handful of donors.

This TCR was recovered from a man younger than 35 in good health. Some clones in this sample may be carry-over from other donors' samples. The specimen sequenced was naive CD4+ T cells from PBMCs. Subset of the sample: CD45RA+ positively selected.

The CDR3 nucleotides are TGTGCCAACCCAAACAGGACAGCTAGCAATCAGCCCCAGCATTTT. Protein: CANPNRTASNQPQHF. The chain links TRBV28 to TRBJ1-5, with D possibly matching TRBD1 (6 bases). Trimming removed 10 bases from V and 0 bases from J, with 16 bases in between. Germline V gives CDR1 MDHEN, CDR2 SYDVKM. The length of the CDR3 is 15 residues.